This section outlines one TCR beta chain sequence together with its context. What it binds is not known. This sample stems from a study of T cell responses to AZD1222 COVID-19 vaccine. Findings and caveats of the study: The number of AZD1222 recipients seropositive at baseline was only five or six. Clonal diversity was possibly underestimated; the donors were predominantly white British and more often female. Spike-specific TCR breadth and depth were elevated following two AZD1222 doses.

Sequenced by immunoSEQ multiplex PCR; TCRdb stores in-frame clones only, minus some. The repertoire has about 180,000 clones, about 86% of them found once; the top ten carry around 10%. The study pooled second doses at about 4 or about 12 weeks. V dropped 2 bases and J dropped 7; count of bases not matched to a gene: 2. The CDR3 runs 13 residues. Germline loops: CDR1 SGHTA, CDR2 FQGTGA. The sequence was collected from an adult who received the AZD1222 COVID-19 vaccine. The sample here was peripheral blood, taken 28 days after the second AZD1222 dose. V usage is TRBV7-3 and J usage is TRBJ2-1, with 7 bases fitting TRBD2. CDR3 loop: CASSLYSGNEQFF. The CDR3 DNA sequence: TGTGCCAGCAGCTTATATAGCGGGAATGAGCAGTTCTTC.